Shown below are 24 T cell receptor beta chains from a single sample sequenced in a study of blood T cell repertoires in COVID-19. Generated by immunoSEQ multiplex PCR, the TCRdb table keeps only in-frame clones and is missing some. The data contain 150,000 to 200,000 clones, roughly four fifths of them singletons. Sample: peripheral blood. The receptors were gathered from a human donor in a cohort sampled during active COVID-19.

CDR3 coding DNA: TGCGCCAATGCGGGGAGGGCAGGGAATGAAAAACTGTTTTTT. Its protein product is CANAGRAGNEKLFF. The chain couples TRBV5-1 to TRBJ1-4; possibly TRBD1 for D (5 bases). Germline assignment: CDR1 SGHRS and CDR2 YFSETQ. Trimming removed 9 bases at V and 5 bases at J, with 17 bases between. The CDR3 has 14 amino acids.

Only a few counts were recorded for this clone. The germline gene is not matched at one end of the junction; a read error may be the cause. The J gene is TRBJ2-3, the V gene TRBV4-3; 7 bases map to TRBD2. The CDR3 sequence is 16 residues long. CDR1 LGHNA and CDR2 YSLEER come from the germline V gene. The CDR3 nucleotides read TGCGCCAGCAGCCGCCTTCAGACTAGCAGCATAGATACGCAGTATTTT. Protein sequence: CASSRLQTSSIDTQYF.

CDR3 nucleotide sequence: TGCGCCAGCAGCTTGGAGTGGCGGGGGGGCCGTGTGGAGACCCAGTACTTC. Protein product: CASSLEWRGGRVETQYF. The chain joins TRBV5-1 to TRBJ2-5; TRBD2 aligns across 9 bases. With 0 bases clipped from V and 5 bases from J, the junction kept 11 bases outside the gene matches. The length of the CDR3 is 17 residues. Germline V gives CDR1 SGHRS, CDR2 YFSETQ.

This clone was seen many times. The rearrangement uses TRBV6-2 or TRBV6-3 and TRBJ1-2, with D maybe TRBD1 (6 bases). V was clipped by 6 bases and J by 6 bases, with 14 bases between them. The V gene's germline CDR1 is MNHEY and CDR2 SVGEGT. CDR3 size: 13 residues. CDR3 sequence: CASRPNRDHGYTF. CDR3 nucleotide sequence: TGTGCCAGCAGACCTAACAGGGACCATGGCTACACCTTC.

In DNA, the CDR3 is TGTGCCAGCTCACTGACAGGGTCGGACACCGGGGAGCTGTTTTTT. Protein product: CASSLTGSDTGELFF. This chain joins TRBV18 and TRBJ2-2, with 7 bases lining up with TRBD1. CDR1 and CDR2 from the germline V gene are KGHSH and LQKENI. J was trimmed by 3 bases and V by 4 bases; bases with no gene match: 5. The CDR3 is made up of 15 amino acids.

This chain uses TRBV6-5 with TRBJ1-1, with 7 bases matching TRBD1. Germline lookup yields CDR1 MNHEY and CDR2 SVGAGI. This CDR3 spans 13 amino acids. The V gene end was trimmed by 5 bases and the J gene end by 6 bases; junction bases not matched to a gene: 6. CDR3 in DNA: TGTGCCAGCAGTAGCAGGGGGGACCCTGAAGCTTTCTTT. This codes for CASSSRGDPEAFF.

J is TRBJ1-1 and V is TRBV9; D gene uncertain. Germline CDR1 is SGDLS and CDR2 is YYNGEE. This CDR3 is 13 amino acids long. V lost 0 bases to trimming and J lost 3 bases, with 6 bases between them. Here the CDR3 DNA reads TGTGCCAGCAGCGTAGCTACTTACACTGAAGCTTTCTTT. Protein: CASSVATYTEAFF.

CDR3 coding DNA: TGCAGCGTCGAGCGGGGGGGTGAGACCCAGTACTTC. It yields the protein CSVERGGETQYF. The chain couples TRBV29-1 to TRBJ2-5; 10 nucleotides match TRBD2. Germline CDR1 SQVTM, CDR2 ANQGSEA. J lost 5 bases, V lost 6 bases, and 3 bases had no gene match. The CDR3 contains 12 residues.

J is TRBJ2-7 and V is TRBV11-2, with TRBD2 identical over 8 bases. The junction had 8 bases not matched to a gene; V was cut back by 5 bases and J by 2 bases. The CDR3 consists of 15 residues. Germline CDR1 reads SGHAT; CDR2 reads FQNNGV. The CDR3 sequence: CASSDGGAGAYEQYF. Written as DNA, the CDR3 is TGTGCCAGCAGCGACGGGGGGGCAGGAGCCTACGAGCAGTACTTC.

The gene calls are TRBV4-1 and TRBJ2-5, with no clear D. Germline-derived CDR1 and CDR2 are MGHRA and YSYEKL. The CDR3 extends over 15 amino acids. Trimming cost V 0 bases and J 2 bases, with 10 bases left between them. For the CDR3, the DNA is TGCGCCAGCAGCCAAGACAGCCGGGTTCAAGAGACCCAGTACTTC. It encodes CASSQDSRVQETQYF.

V is TRBV28 and J is TRBJ1-6; tentative D call: TRBD1 (5 bases). CDR3 size: 15 residues. Trimming stripped 3 bases from V and 6 bases from J, with 12 bases between. CDR1 MDHEN and CDR2 SYDVKM come from the germline V gene. The CDR3 protein is CASSLGGRVNSPLHF. The CDR3, as DNA: TGTGCCAGCAGTTTGGGGGGAAGGGTTAATTCACCCCTCCACTTT. The variable domain in full, with the rest retrieved from reference TRBV28 and TRBJ1-6, is DVKVTQSSRYLVKRTGEKVFLECVQDMDHENMFWYRQDPGLGLRLIYFSYDVKMKEKGDIPEGYSVSREKKERFSLILESASTNQTSMYLCASSLGGRVNSPLHFGNGTRLTVT.

V and J are TRBV18 and TRBJ1-3, with 8 bases that match TRBD1. The CDR3 has 15 residues. V was clipped by 6 bases and J by 9 bases; unmatched bases: 13. CDR1 KGHSH and CDR2 LQKENI come from the germline V gene. In DNA form, the CDR3 reads TGTGCCAGCTCTCCAGACAGGGGATTTTGGAGCACCATATATTTT. Residues: CASSPDRGFWSTIYF.

This clone was found many times. The rearrangement uses TRBV7-3 and TRBJ1-1; unclear D gene. V lost 2 bases and J 4 bases, leaving 8 bases between the germline ends. There are 13 residues in the CDR3. Germline CDR1 SGHTA, CDR2 FQGTGA. The DNA of the CDR3 is TGTGCCAGCAGCTTAGAGCAATCCACTGAAGCTTTCTTT. Translating gives CASSLEQSTEAFF.

About this clone itself: Other DNA variants within this sample encode the same CDR3. J is TRBJ1-2 and V is TRBV7-9; the D is unclear. With 5 bases removed from V and 3 bases from J, the gap between germline ends came to 7 bases. Per germline, CDR1 SEHNR and CDR2 FQNEAQ (reference sequence). This CDR3 is 12 amino acids long. The CDR3 bases are TGTGCCAGCAGCCCCGGGGACTATGGCTACACCTTC. Translation: CASSPGDYGYTF.

The gene calls are TRBV3-1 (or the pseudogene TRBV3-2) and TRBJ2-2; the D gene is possibly TRBD1 (6 bases). V was shortened by 4 bases and J by 1 base, with 7 bases between the two germline ends. CDR1 and CDR2 (germline): LGHDT, YNNKEL (reference sequence). The CDR3 is made up of 14 amino acids. CDR3 region: CASSLGQNTGELFF. The CDR3 nucleotides are TGTGCCAGCAGCCTGGGACAGAACACCGGGGAGCTGTTTTTT.

This CDR3 reads CASSWPGGQGIDGYTF. The CDR3 DNA sequence: TGTGCCAGCAGCTGGCCGGGGGGACAGGGGATCGATGGCTACACCTTC. The chain has TRBV5-4 and TRBJ1-2; 10 bases are shared with TRBD1. Trimming at V came to 3 bases and at J to 6 bases, leaving 11 bases not matched to a gene. The germline V gene has CDR1 SGHNT and CDR2 YYREEE (reference sequence). CDR3 length equals 16 residues.

CDR3 amino acids: CATSRDLGGGKNTEAFF. CDR3 DNA sequence: TGTGCCACCAGCAGAGATCTAGGGGGCGGAAAGAACACTGAAGCTTTCTTT. The chain uses TRBV15 and TRBJ1-1; 7 bases match TRBD1. Trimming removed 0 bases from V and 1 base from J; junction bases left unmatched: 8. This CDR3 has 17 residues. Germline values: CDR1 LNHNV, CDR2 YYDKDF (reference sequence).

There are many counts of this clone. The chain has TRBV30 and TRBJ1-1; the D is unclear. The length of the CDR3 is 14 residues. V was clipped by 4 bases and J by 5 bases, with 17 bases between them. Germline V CDR1 and CDR2: GTSNPN, SVGIG (reference sequence). The CDR3 spells CAWIKQWERTEAFF. The CDR3 nucleotides are TGTGCCTGGATCAAACAGTGGGAGAGAACTGAAGCTTTCTTT.

The chain recombines TRBV30 with TRBJ1-5; TRBD1 aligns across 10 bases. V was pared by 7 bases and J by 3 bases, with 6 bases of the junction left unmatched. From germline, CDR1 is GTSNPN and CDR2 SVGIG (reference sequence). This CDR3 is 14 amino acids long. As DNA, the CDR3 is TGTGCCTTTAAGACAGGGGGCAACAATCAGCCCCAGCATTTT. Amino acid sequence: CAFKTGGNNQPQHF.

In DNA form, the CDR3 reads TGTGCCAGCAGCTATTCTCAATTCCAAGAGACCCAGTACTTC. Translated, it gives CASSYSQFQETQYF. The genes are TRBV6-6 and TRBJ2-5; D is uncertain. The CDR3 is 14 amino acids. The germline gives CDR1 MNHNY, CDR2 SVGAGI (reference sequence). V lost 6 bases and J 1 base, leaving 12 bases between the germline ends.

The V gene is TRBV4-3, the J gene TRBJ2-7, with TRBD2 identical over 12 bases. V gave up 0 bases and J gave up 5 bases; unmatched junction bases: 8. The CDR3 sequence is 17 residues long. The germline CDR1 and CDR2 sequences are LGHNA and YSLEER. CDR3 nucleotide sequence: TGCGCCAGCAGCCAAGATTTAGGACTAGCGGGAATAAACGAGCAGTACTTC. Its protein product is CASSQDLGLAGINEQYF.

This chain connects TRBV27 to TRBJ2-7, with D tentatively TRBD1 (6 bases). The CDR3 is 16 amino acids. Trimming pared 0 bases from V and 1 base from J, leaving 13 bases between. CDR1 and CDR2 (germline): MNHEY, SMNVEV (reference sequence). Here the CDR3 DNA reads TGTGCCAGCAGTTTATCGACAGGCCTGACGTCCTACGAGCAGTACTTC. Residues: CASSLSTGLTSYEQYF.

The count of this clone is one. The J gene is TRBJ2-4, the V gene TRBV28, with a possible D match to TRBD1 (6 bases). With 6 bases removed from V and 1 base from J, the gap between germline ends came to 10 bases. The CDR3 consists of 14 residues. In germline, CDR1 is MDHEN, CDR2 SYDVKM. The CDR3: CASRQGQAKNIQYF. The CDR3, as DNA: TGTGCCAGCAGACAGGGCCAGGCCAAAAACATTCAGTACTTC. Full variable domain (remainder filled in from reference TRBV28 and TRBJ2-4): DVKVTQSSRYLVKRTGEKVFLECVQDMDHENMFWYRQDPGLGLRLIYFSYDVKMKEKGDIPEGYSVSREKKERFSLILESASTNQTSMYLCASRQGQAKNIQYFGAGTRLSVL.

The chain couples TRBV2 to TRBJ2-3; a possible D gene is TRBD2 (5 bases). The CDR3 has 11 amino acids. Trimming shortened V by 6 bases and J by 6 bases, and 7 bases separated the two germline ends. Germline V gives CDR1 SNHLY, CDR2 FYNNEI. This CDR3 reads CASRVADTQYF. The CDR3 DNA reads TGTGCCAGCAGGGTAGCGGATACGCAGTATTTT.